The 30 T cell receptor beta chains listed next were all sequenced from one sample in a study of CD8 T cells in Susac syndrome. Reverse transcription of roughly 0.45 to 1 ug RNA was performed with random hexamers. TCRdb passed the immunoSEQ multiplex PCR reads through MiXCR, listing each CDR3 protein once. This sample has hundreds of thousands of distinct CDR3 sequences, with approximately 85% found just once. The sequenced material came from CD8+ T cells from PBMCs. The receptors derive from a human donor with multiple sclerosis.

The sample holds a few counts of this clonotype. The rearrangement links TRBV7-6 to TRBJ1-3; unclear D gene. The CDR3 runs to 13 residues. Between the trimmed V and J ends, which lost 7 bases and 0 bases, there was a span of 7 bases. Germline V gene data show CDR1 as SGHVS and CDR2 as FNYEAQ. The CDR3 loop is CASTLGSGNTIYF. The CDR3 DNA reads as TGTGCCAGCACCTTGGGCTCTGGAAACACCATATATTTT. The full variable domain, completed using reference TRBV7-6 and TRBJ1-3, is GAGVSQSPRYKVTKRGQDVALRCDPISGHVSLYWYRQALGQGPEFLTYFNYEAQQDKSGLPNDRFSAERPEGSISTLTIQRTEQRDSAMYRCASTLGSGNTIYFGEGSWLTVV.

The chain uses TRBV4-1 and TRBJ2-5; D might be TRBD2 (5 bases). The CDR3 has 14 residues. The germline V and J ends were trimmed by 0 bases and 5 bases, with 10 bases remaining between them. Per germline, CDR1 MGHRA and CDR2 YSYEKL. CDR3 region: CASSQEASRETQYF. For the CDR3, the DNA is TGCGCCAGCAGCCAAGAGGCTAGCAGGGAGACCCAGTACTTC.

This chain connects TRBV3-1 to TRBJ2-3; D might be TRBD1 or TRBD2, each matching 6 bases. The germline V gene has CDR1 LGHDT and CDR2 YNNKEL (reference sequence). This CDR3 has 17 amino acids. The V and J ends lost 0 bases and 3 bases respectively, with 16 bases between them. In DNA form, the CDR3 reads TGTGCCAGCAGCCAAGATCTCGGGGGCTTATGGACAGATACGCAGTATTTT. It codes for CASSQDLGGLWTDTQYF.

Ten or more counts support this clonotype. At one end, the junction sequence differs from germline, possibly due to a read error. V usage is TRBV5-1 and J usage is TRBJ2-1; TRBD2 might be the D (6 bases). Per germline, CDR1 SGHRS and CDR2 YFSETQ. CDR3 size: 14 residues. The CDR3 nucleotides read TGTGCCAGCAGCCTTAGCGGAGGGTACAATGAGCAGTTCTTC. This encodes CASSLSGGYNEQFF. The whole variable domain, filled in from reference TRBV5-1 and TRBJ2-1, reads KAGVTQTPRYLIKTRGQQVTLSCSPISGHRSVSWYQQTPGQGLQFLFEYFSETQRNKGNFPGRFSGRQFSNSRSEMNVSTLELGDSALYLCASSLSGGYNEQFFGPGTRLTVL.

The V call is TRBV28, the J call TRBJ2-1; no definite D call. This CDR3 has 11 amino acids. V was pared by 3 bases and J by 10 bases, with 7 bases between. Germline loops: CDR1 MDHEN, CDR2 SYDVKM. CDR3 in amino acids: CASSFVSEQFF. DNA of the CDR3: TGTGCCAGCAGTTTTGTATCAGAGCAGTTCTTC.

The rearrangement uses TRBV5-1 and TRBJ2-5, with D perhaps matching TRBD1 or TRBD2 (7 bases each). Germline CDR1 SGHRS, CDR2 YFSETQ. CDR3 length: 15 amino acids. V was clipped by 4 bases and J by 5 bases, with 18 bases between them. The CDR3 spells CASSPLGEGAETQYF. The CDR3 DNA is TGCGCCAGCAGCCCACTCGGGGAGGGGGCGGAGACCCAGTACTTC.

The chain joins TRBV7-9 to TRBJ2-7, with D perhaps assigned TRBD1 or TRBD2 (6 bases each). Germline assignment: CDR1 SEHNR and CDR2 FQNEAQ (reference sequence). Trimming pared 1 base from V and 2 bases from J, leaving 12 bases between. The CDR3 sequence is 15 residues long. CDR3 sequence: CASSLVGGPPYEQYF. CDR3 nucleotide sequence: TGTGCCAGCAGCTTAGTTGGGGGGCCCCCCTACGAGCAGTACTTC.

V and J are TRBV19 and TRBJ2-7, with D unresolved. There are 14 residues in the CDR3. Trimming left V 3 bases short and J 1 base short, with 10 bases between. Germline V gene data show CDR1 as LNHDA and CDR2 as SQIVND (reference sequence). This CDR3 is CASSIDGLSYEQYF. The CDR3 region has the DNA TGTGCCAGTAGTATCGACGGTCTTTCCTACGAGCAGTACTTC.

The rearrangement uses TRBV7-9 and TRBJ1-4, with TRBD1 matching 7 bases. The V segment lost 3 bases and the J segment 3 bases; nucleotides outside the gene matches: 7. Per the germline V gene, CDR1 is SEHNR and CDR2 is FQNEAQ (reference sequence). This CDR3 has 16 residues. This CDR3 reads CASSFGPTGPNEKLFF. The CDR3, as DNA: TGTGCCAGCAGCTTTGGGCCGACAGGGCCTAATGAAAAACTGTTTTTT.

This clonotype has just one count. J is TRBJ1-1 and V is TRBV20-1, with D uncertain. V was clipped by 5 bases and J by 6 bases, with 16 bases between them. CDR1 and CDR2 from the germline V gene are DFQATT and SNEGSKA (reference sequence). The CDR3 is 13 residues long. Written as DNA, the CDR3 is TGCAGTGCTGGGAGGAACGAAGGCGCTGAAGCTTTCTTT. This sequence encodes CSAGRNEGAEAFF.

The chain has TRBV27 and TRBJ2-3; D unclear. Germline assignment: CDR1 MNHEY and CDR2 SMNVEV (reference sequence). The CDR3 covers 15 residues. Trimming stripped 2 bases from V and 6 bases from J, with 15 bases between. Here the CDR3 DNA reads TGTGCCAGCAGTTTACCCCCCGGGCTGGCGGATACGCAGTATTTT. It codes for CASSLPPGLADTQYF.

The chain links TRBV6-7 to TRBJ1-6, with a tentative D call TRBD1 (5 bases). TRBV6-7 belongs to the ORF category, with a function that is uncertain. The V gene lost 7 bases and the J gene lost 9 bases, with 16 bases spanning the gap. The CDR3 length is 14 residues. DNA for the CDR3: TGTGCCAGCATGGGTTCAGGGATCGGTTCACCCCTCCACTTT. Its protein product is CASMGSGIGSPLHF.

The chain recombines TRBV19 with TRBJ2-2; D possibly corresponds to TRBD2 (5 bases). The V and J ends lost 5 bases and 0 bases respectively, with 10 bases between them. This CDR3 contains 15 residues. Germline CDR1 and CDR2: LNHDA and SQIVND (reference sequence). The CDR3 here is CASSVTGANTGELFF. In DNA, the CDR3 is TGTGCCAGTAGTGTCACCGGGGCGAACACCGGGGAGCTGTTTTTT.

The chain is built from TRBV30 and TRBJ1-1, with D uncertain. Trimming stripped 4 bases from V and 4 bases from J, with 10 bases between. The CDR3 runs 12 residues. CDR1 GTSNPN and CDR2 SVGIG come from the germline V gene (reference sequence). CDR3 coding DNA: TGTGCCTGGAAGTGGTTGGTCACTGAAGCTTTCTTT. It is translated as CAWKWLVTEAFF.

This rearrangement joins TRBV2 to TRBJ2-1, with a tentative D call TRBD2 (6 bases). V gave up 7 bases and J gave up 0 bases, with 10 bases separating them. Germline lookup yields CDR1 SNHLY and CDR2 FYNNEI. The CDR3 covers 14 residues. The CDR3 bases are TGTGCCAGCAATAGCGGAAGCTCCTACAATGAGCAGTTCTTC. This gives the protein CASNSGSSYNEQFF.

This clonotype was recorded once. This sequence joins TRBV5-1 and TRBJ2-7; a weak D match, TRBD2 (6 bases). CDR1 and CDR2 (germline): SGHRS, YFSETQ. V gave up 0 bases and J gave up 1 base, with 11 bases separating them. The CDR3 totals 15 residues. The CDR3 sequence: CASSLAAGMSYEQYF. The CDR3 bases are TGCGCCAGCAGCTTGGCGGCGGGGATGTCCTACGAGCAGTACTTC.

The rearrangement uses TRBV20-1 and TRBJ1-2; D is possibly TRBD1 (5 bases). The germline CDR1 and CDR2 sequences are DFQATT and SNEGSKA (reference sequence). This CDR3 region has 17 residues. Trimming left V 1 base short and J 2 bases short, with 20 bases between. The CDR3 DNA reads as TGCAGTGCTAGAGTTGGGGGTGCTAACCGGCTCAACTATGGCTACACCTTC. The encoded protein is CSARVGGANRLNYGYTF.

V is TRBV4-1 and J is TRBJ1-5, with 8 bases lining up with TRBD1. Germline loops: CDR1 MGHRA, CDR2 YSYEKL. The J segment lost 6 bases and the V segment lost 2 bases, leaving 0 bases of the junction unmatched. The CDR3 runs 13 residues. The CDR3 DNA follows: TGCGCCAGCAGCCAAACAGGGGGTCAGCCCCAGCATTTT. It codes for CASSQTGGQPQHF.

V is TRBV6-1 and J is TRBJ2-4; D may correspond to TRBD1 or TRBD2 (5 bases each). V was clipped by 6 bases and J by 9 bases, with 21 bases between them. The V gene's germline CDR1 is MNHNS and CDR2 SASEGT. The CDR3 contains 15 residues. The CDR3 region has the DNA TGTGCCAGCAGCATCTCCACGGGGACCTTATCCATTCAGTACTTC. Translated: CASSISTGTLSIQYF.

This sequence joins TRBV6-5 and TRBJ1-1, with D perhaps matching TRBD1 (5 bases). The ends were cut back, 2 bases at V and 4 bases at J, with 11 bases in the middle. The CDR3 contains 14 residues. Germline lookup yields CDR1 MNHEY and CDR2 SVGAGI. As DNA, the CDR3 is TGTGCCAGCAGTTACGGGGGGGGGAGCACTGAAGCTTTCTTT. Translating it yields CASSYGGGSTEAFF.

This chain uses TRBV27 with TRBJ1-1; 7 bases match TRBD1. J gave up 4 bases and V 2 bases, and 10 bases lay outside the gene matches. From germline, CDR1 is MNHEY and CDR2 SMNVEV (reference sequence). The CDR3 contains 16 residues. The CDR3 loop reads CASSLTVDRVGTEAFF. In nucleotides, the CDR3 is TGTGCCAGCAGTTTAACTGTTGACAGGGTGGGCACTGAAGCTTTCTTT.

The chain links TRBV5-4 to TRBJ1-3; D possibly corresponds to TRBD1 (5 bases). The CDR3 sequence is 14 residues long. CDR1 is SGHNT and CDR2 is YYREEE in the germline V gene (reference sequence). V lost 5 bases to trimming and J lost 2 bases, with 11 bases between them. DNA for the CDR3: TGTGCCAGCAGTCGTCAGGGTGCTGGAAACACCATATATTTT. Encoded protein: CASSRQGAGNTIYF.

V and J are TRBV30 and TRBJ2-7; D remains unclear. CDR3 size: 16 residues. Germline loops: CDR1 GTSNPN, CDR2 SVGIG (reference sequence). Between the trimmed V and J ends, which lost 0 bases and 3 bases, there was a span of 18 bases. The CDR3 loop is CAWSVAVKTSLYEQYF. The CDR3 nucleotides read TGTGCCTGGAGTGTAGCAGTTAAGACTTCTCTCTACGAGCAGTACTTC.

This chain links TRBV27 with TRBJ2-3; no firm D call. Germline CDR1 is MNHEY and CDR2 is SMNVEV (reference sequence). The length of the CDR3 is 13 residues. V lost 0 bases, J lost 8 bases, and 9 bases lay in between. The CDR3 region is CASSLSTIVTQYF. The CDR3 nucleotides read TGTGCCAGCAGTTTATCAACTATAGTTACGCAGTATTTT.

CDR3 amino acids: CATMHGETNTGELFF. CDR3 bases: TGTGCCACCATGCACGGGGAGACGAACACCGGGGAGCTGTTTTTT. V and J are TRBV2 and TRBJ2-2, with D perhaps matching TRBD2 (5 bases). V was pared by 10 bases and J by 0 bases, with 15 bases between. The CDR3 extends over 15 amino acids. Germline loops: CDR1 SNHLY, CDR2 FYNNEI.

The chain joins TRBV24-1 to TRBJ2-5; D perhaps matches TRBD2 (6 bases). Trimming pared 4 bases from V and 1 base from J, leaving 12 bases between. CDR1 KGHDR and CDR2 SFDVKD come from the germline V gene. This CDR3 comprises 15 residues. CDR3 loop: CATSDPDGGQETQYF. CDR3 DNA sequence: TGTGCCACCAGTGACCCGGACGGGGGCCAAGAGACCCAGTACTTC.

The gene calls are TRBV27 and TRBJ2-7; a possible D gene is TRBD2 (6 bases). The CDR3 sequence is 14 residues long. V was trimmed by 1 base and J by 5 bases, leaving 12 bases between them. The germline gives CDR1 MNHEY, CDR2 SMNVEV (reference sequence). The CDR3 here is CASSLWMGGNEQYF. In DNA form, the CDR3 reads TGTGCCAGCAGTTTATGGATGGGGGGAAACGAGCAGTACTTC.

The CDR3 reads CASSLETGDREKLFF. The CDR3 nucleotides are TGTGCCAGCAGTCTGGAGACAGGGGATAGAGAAAAACTGTTTTTT. The chain is built from TRBV2 and TRBJ1-4, with 8 bases aligning to TRBD1. V shed 5 bases, J shed 8 bases, and the junction held 10 bases outside the gene matches. The CDR3 has 15 residues. Germline assignment: CDR1 SNHLY and CDR2 FYNNEI.

The genes are TRBV15 and TRBJ2-5; D is possibly TRBD1 or TRBD2 (5 bases each). CDR1 is LNHNV and CDR2 is YYDKDF in the germline V gene (reference sequence). This CDR3 contains 10 residues. Trimming shortened V by 9 bases and J by 4 bases, and 6 bases separated the two germline ends. The DNA for the CDR3 is TGTGCCACTGGGGGAGAGACCCAGTACTTC. As protein: CATGGETQYF. Based on the CDR3 plus reference TRBV15 and TRBJ2-5, the full variable domain is DAMVIQNPRYQVTQFGKPVTLSCSQTLNHNVMYWYQQKSSQAPKLLFHYYDKDFNNEADTPDNFQSRRPNTSFCFLDIRSPGLGDTAMYLCATGGETQYFGPGTRLLVL.

This clonotype occurred once. This chain connects TRBV27 to TRBJ2-1, with D perhaps assigned TRBD1 or TRBD2 (6 bases each). The CDR3 sequence is 17 residues long. Trimming removed 5 bases at V and 0 bases at J, with 17 bases between. CDR1 is MNHEY, CDR2 SMNVEV, per germline (reference sequence). The CDR3 is CASSPPGGASSYNEQFF. The CDR3 DNA follows: TGTGCCAGCAGTCCCCCCGGGGGCGCCAGCTCCTACAATGAGCAGTTCTTC.